The next 6 T cell receptor beta chains were all read from a single sample in a study of molecular identifiers for immune sequencing clone quantification. MiXCR, run by TCRdb on the PCR reads, gives a single entry per CDR3 protein. This sample has fewer than 350,000 distinct CDR3 sequences, with over 20% found just once. Sequenced material: naive CD8+ T cells from blood, with Jurkat cell RNA spiked in. Subset meaning: FACS-sorted CD8+CD4-CCR7+CD45RA+ naive T cells. All receptors derive from a human donor in good health. Some libraries in this study had Jurkat cell RNA spiked in.

V usage is TRBV7-8 and J usage is TRBJ2-7; 15 bases line up with TRBD2. CDR3 length: 17 amino acids. V trimming: 5 bases; J trimming: 1 base; junction bases outside the gene matches: 6. Germline-derived CDR1 and CDR2 are SGHVS and FQNEAQ. CDR3 sequence reads: CASSTGTSGGISYEQYF. The CDR3 DNA reads as TGTGCCAGCAGCACCGGGACTAGCGGGGGGATTTCCTACGAGCAGTACTTC.

This clonotype was detected ten times or more. The chain joins TRBV7-9 to TRBJ2-2, with D perhaps matching TRBD1 or TRBD2 (5 bases each). The germline gives CDR1 SEHNR, CDR2 FQNEAQ (reference sequence). V gave up 6 bases and J gave up 2 bases, with 10 bases separating them. The CDR3 is 14 residues long. The CDR3 region has the DNA TGTGCCAGCAGGGGGACGGAAAACACCGGGGAGCTGTTTTTT. Translated: CASRGTENTGELFF.

This clonotype showed up just a few times. V usage is TRBV7-6 and J usage is TRBJ1-2; TRBD1 is a possible D gene (5 bases). CDR1 is SGHVS and CDR2 is FNYEAQ in the germline V gene. The V and J ends lost 6 bases and 7 bases respectively, with 12 bases between them. The CDR3 has 12 amino acids. The DNA of the CDR3 is TGTGCCAGCAGTTCTGCCGGGGGTGGCTACACCTTC. Its translation is CASSSAGGGYTF.

This clonotype was observed many times. The chain couples TRBV20-1 to TRBJ2-7, with D uncertain. CDR3 length equals 13 residues. The V gene's germline CDR1 is DFQATT and CDR2 SNEGSKA (reference sequence). Trimming shortened V by 1 base and J by 0 bases, and 7 bases separated the two germline ends. CDR3 residues: CSARVGFSYEQYF. CDR3 in DNA: TGCAGTGCTAGAGTGGGATTCTCCTACGAGCAGTACTTC.

This clonotype has a count of ten or more. The chain uses TRBV2 and TRBJ1-1; D unclear. Per the germline V gene, CDR1 is SNHLY and CDR2 is FYNNEI. V shed 3 bases and J shed 8 bases, with 13 bases lying between them. The CDR3 contains 13 residues. CDR3 in amino acids: CASSEWVQVEAFF. The CDR3 coding sequence is TGTGCCAGCAGTGAGTGGGTCCAGGTCGAAGCTTTCTTT.

The chain uses TRBV5-6 and TRBJ2-3, with 7 positions matching TRBD1. The CDR3 totals 19 residues. V shed 0 bases and J 0 bases; nucleotides not matched to a gene: 13. Germline CDR1 and CDR2: SGHDT and YYEEEE. For the CDR3, the DNA is TGTGCCAGCAGCTTGGATTTTGGGACAGCTAACTCTAGCACAGATACGCAGTATTTT. Residues: CASSLDFGTANSSTDTQYF.